This is a list of T cell receptor beta chains from one sample in a study of neoadjuvant anti-PD-1 for oral cavity cancer. The data were produced by immunoSEQ multiplex PCR, yet TCRdb's version contains in-frame clones alone and is incomplete. The sample gives about 72,000 clones, around 83% of which show up once; less than 4% is in the top ten. Sequencing was performed on PBMCs, taken before nivolumab (anti-PD-1) treatment. The receptors were sampled from a person between 35 and 79 years old with oral cavity squamous cell carcinoma. The CDR3 runs from the conserved cysteine through the conserved F or W.

>TRBJ1-6|TRBV5-1
CASSLTAARSYNSPLHF
>TRBJ1-5|TRBV28
CASSLGHSNQPQHF
>TRBJ1-1|TRBV28
CASSFTPTGATEAFF
>TRBJ1-5|TRBV27
CASSFRSNQPQHF
>TRBJ1-4|TRBV30
CAWSVGTGVELFF
>TRBJ1-1|TRBV5-1
CASSLEGVEGTEAFF
>TRBJ2-7|TRBV6-5
CASRKLAGNNYEQYF
>TRBJ2-5|TRBV5-1
CASSLRETQYF
>TRBJ2-4|TRBV7-9
CASSPREKNIQYF
>TRBJ1-1|TRBV5-1
CASSLDTGGASTEAFF
>TRBJ2-2|TRBV5-1
CASSLARGQNTGELFF
>TRBJ2-3|TRBV10-1
CASSLGLAYGPSTDTQYF
>TRBJ1-5|TRBV9
CASSVAGNGNQPQHF
>TRBJ2-7|TRBV5-1
CASSSLPGGPDEQYF
>TRBJ2-5|TRBV30
CAWSEGATSGQETQYF
>TRBJ2-1|TRBV5-5
CASSKRGGLEGYNEQFF
>TRBJ1-1|TRBV19
CASGFREPNTEAFF
>TRBJ2-1|TRBV10-2
CASSESSGGLMEQFF
>TRBJ1-1|TRBV6-5
CASSYGGSNTEAFF
>TRBJ1-2|TRBV20-1
CSATRPWYTF
>TRBJ1-6|TRBV4-1
CASTGTGWSPLHF
>TRBJ2-2|TRBV28
CASKSMPGQGYTGELFF
>TRBJ2-2|TRBV9
CASSVAEFTGELFF
>TRBJ2-3|TRBV7-2
CASSLGRWFTDTQYF
>TRBJ1-5|TRBV6-1
CASSEGQGARVVQPQHF
>TRBJ2-1|TRBV5-1
CASSRGGREQFF
>TRBJ1-1|TRBV27
CASSLFGNTGNTEAFF
>TRBJ1-5|TRBV11-2
CASSFGRGDLFRQPQHF
>TRBJ2-5|TRBV7-3
CASRRGRGRKETQYF
>TRBJ1-5|TRBV27
CAIADTFNQPQHF
>TRBJ1-1|TRBV18
CASSRGGTEAFF
>TRBJ1-6|TRBV7-8
CASSLALRNSPLHF
>TRBJ1-2|TRBV6-1
CASRPGQGLNYGYTF
>TRBJ2-2|TRBV5-6
CASSWVSGHRDTGELFF
>TRBJ1-5|TRBV7-2
CASSLGPNNQPQHF
>TRBJ1-3|TRBV19
CASSRELRRSSGNTIYF
>TRBJ1-1|TRBV7-8
CASSLGPGNTEAFF
>TRBJ2-7|TRBV6-5
CASTSGSSYEQYF
>TRBJ2-3|TRBV7-9
CASSLGVSTDTQYF
>TRBJ1-1|TRBV7-9
CASSPWTGDTEAFF
>TRBJ1-1|TRBV29-1
CSAPLGQGNTEAFF
>TRBJ2-2|TRBV14
CASSTMRNTGELFF
>TRBJ2-3|TRBV25-1
CASSASGSPHTQYF
>TRBJ1-1|TRBV6-1
CASTEGVGAFF
>TRBJ1-5|TRBV30
CAWRGRGRPSNQPQHF
>TRBJ1-4|TRBV2
CASEFQGFLSEKLFF
>TRBJ2-1|TRBV9
CASSLNPVGEQFF
>TRBJ2-7|TRBV28
CASSPTGQGAWEQYF
>TRBJ2-5|TRBV7-2
CASSPLVAGGETQYF
>TRBJ2-7|TRBV27
CASSTTYPPLEQYF
>TRBJ2-5|TRBV12-2
CASRHRLAGGQETQYF
>TRBJ2-1|TRBV30
CAEMTSGSMDEQFF
>TRBJ2-7|TRBV4-1
CASSQEASGVYLPYEQYF
>TRBJ1-2|TRBV5-8
CASSRDRANYGYTF
>TRBJ1-2|TRBV4-1
CASSQAGTGGLNYGYTF
>TRBJ1-5|TRBV27
CASSLKYPGQGNQPQHF